This T cell receptor beta chain comes out of a study of CD4 T cells in relation to SARS-CoV-2 and coronaviruses. Naive and memory CD4+ T cells came from enriched cryopreserved PBMCs. Roughly 100,000 naive or memory CD4+ cells were cultured with CEF peptides for approximately eleven days. Losses at the gene ends were 5 bases for V and 8 bases for J; bases not matched to a gene: 19. CDR1 is MNHEY and CDR2 is SVGEGT in the germline V gene. The CDR3 contains 18 residues. The data were produced by immunoSEQ multiplex PCR, yet TCRdb's version contains in-frame clones alone and is incomplete. The repertoire holds approximately 36,000 clones, with about 80% as singletons. With respect to this clone: Its matching antigen is unknown.

The sequencing sample was made of naive CD4+ T cells from PBMCs, cultured in vitro. Subset noted: naive CD4+ T cells isolated by negative enrichment. The chain couples TRBV6-2 or TRBV6-3 to TRBJ2-1; 9 bases match TRBD1. This sequence originates from an adult with COVID-19. The CDR3 DNA follows: TGTGCCAGCAGTAGACCGGGACAGGGTATAACGGTCGTCTATGAGCAGTTCTTC. Translation: CASSRPGQGITVVYEQFF.